The present T cell receptor (beta chain) was sequenced within a study of post-analysis software for immune sequencing data. Study findings and constraints: In patients, a few TRBV segments were more frequent than in controls, with TRBV5-6, TRBV5-1 and TRBV20-1 among them. With F measure, samples from one preparation batch clustered together strongly.

Germline V gene data show CDR1 as WSHSY and CDR2 as SAAADI. Trimming cost V 10 bases and J 2 bases, with 18 bases left between them. There are 15 residues in the CDR3. This clonotype was observed a handful of times. Its antigen is not identified. The library was made from cDNA and included unique molecular identifiers. TCRdb processed the PCR reads anew with MiXCR; each CDR3 protein has one entry. Found here are 600,000 to 750,000 distinct CDR3 sequences, about 60% of them singletons; the top ten hold about 11%. The clonotype comes from a girl aged 2 to 10 with multiple sclerosis. This chain connects TRBV10-2 to TRBJ2-1; TRBD2 might be the D (5 bases). Sequencing was carried out using blood. CDR3 amino acids: CATKVGLAPYNEQFF. The CDR3, as DNA: TGCGCCACCAAGGTCGGGCTAGCCCCCTACAATGAGCAGTTCTTC.